A selection of T cell receptor beta chains follows, all from one sample in a study of CD8+CD57+ T cells in acquired aplastic anemia. TCRdb itself ran the reads through MiXCR, one entry per CDR3 protein. Here the sample spans more than 100,000 distinct CDR3 sequences, roughly two fifths being singletons. The sample consisted of sorted CD4+, CD8+, or CD8+CD57+ T cells (not recorded which) from PBMCs. These receptors originate from a human donor in good health, serving as a control. Each CDR3 is given with its conserved first and last residue. Each record gives: D gene, J gene, V gene, clone size, CDR3 DNA, CDR3 protein. A D gene is named only where the DNA matches it firmly. Part of the rows lack a size; the others show once, few, many or a class for expanded clones.

D: NA
J: TRBJ2-7
V: TRBV15
size: NA
DNA: TGTGCCACCAGCAGACAGGGATCCGGGGAGCAGTACTTC
CDR3: CATSRQGSGEQYF

D: NA
J: TRBJ2-1
V: TRBV9
size: NA
DNA: TGTGCCAGCAGCCCCCGAGAGGGGGCCTACAATGAGCAGTTCTTC
CDR3: CASSPREGAYNEQFF

D: TRBD1
J: TRBJ1-5
V: TRBV12-3/TRBV12-4
size: many
DNA: TGTGCCAGCAGGACAGGGGAGAGGGCCAATCAGCCCCAGCATTTT
CDR3: CASRTGERANQPQHF

D: NA
J: TRBJ1-1
V: TRBV7-2
size: NA
DNA: TGTGCCAGCAGCTTAGCCACATATACTGAAGCTTTCTTT
CDR3: CASSLATYTEAFF

D: TRBD2
J: TRBJ2-7
V: TRBV2
size: many
DNA: TGTGCCAGCAGAGCCGGGACTAGCGGGAGGGCCTACGAGCAGTACTTC
CDR3: CASRAGTSGRAYEQYF

D: TRBD1
J: TRBJ2-7
V: TRBV2
size: NA
DNA: TGTGCCAGCACCCCGGACAGGACAATCTCCTACGAGCAGTACTTC
CDR3: CASTPDRTISYEQYF

D: TRBD1
J: TRBJ1-1
V: TRBV20-1
size: NA
DNA: TGCAGTGCTCGACCCAGGGGGACCACTGAAGCTTTCTTT
CDR3: CSARPRGTTEAFF

D: NA
J: TRBJ1-1
V: TRBV28
size: few
DNA: TGTGCCAGCAGTTCCCGGACAGAAAAAGCTTTCTTT
CDR3: CASSSRTEKAFF

D: TRBD1
J: TRBJ1-4
V: TRBV6-5
size: many
DNA: TGTGCCAGCAGTTACTTCGGGACAGGAAGTGAAAAACTGTTTTTT
CDR3: CASSYFGTGSEKLFF

D: TRBD1
J: TRBJ1-1
V: TRBV24-1
size: NA
DNA: TGTGCCACCAGTGATCCGACAGGGACTGAAGCTTTCTTT
CDR3: CATSDPTGTEAFF

D: TRBD1
J: TRBJ1-5
V: TRBV15
size: many
DNA: TGTGCCACCAGCAGAGATCTAGGGGGCGGACAGCCCCAGCATTTT
CDR3: CATSRDLGGGQPQHF

D: NA
J: TRBJ2-7
V: TRBV11-3
size: NA
DNA: TGTGCCAGCAGCACGACCGGGACTGTTTCCTACGAGCAGTACTTC
CDR3: CASSTTGTVSYEQYF

D: NA
J: TRBJ1-1
V: TRBV11-1
size: NA
DNA: TGTGCCAGCAGCTTAGCAAGTACTCCAGGGTCGGACACTGAAGCTTTCTTT
CDR3: CASSLASTPGSDTEAFF

D: NA
J: TRBJ1-5
V: TRBV7-9
size: many
DNA: TGTGCCAGCAGCTTAGGTTCAGGACTGGCGCCCCAGCATTTT
CDR3: CASSLGSGLAPQHF

D: TRBD2
J: TRBJ2-7
V: TRBV28
size: NA
DNA: TGTGCCAGCAGTTGGGGGACTAGCCGATACGAGCAGTACTTC
CDR3: CASSWGTSRYEQYF

D: NA
J: TRBJ1-2
V: TRBV7-2
size: many
DNA: TGTGCCAGCAGCCCGACGAACGGGTACTCTGGCTACACCTTC
CDR3: CASSPTNGYSGYTF

D: TRBD2
J: TRBJ2-3
V: TRBV7-6
size: many
DNA: TGTGCCAGCAGCTTAGAACTAGCGGGAGGGGTTAGCACAGATACGCAGTATTTT
CDR3: CASSLELAGGVSTDTQYF

D: NA
J: TRBJ1-2
V: TRBV2
size: NA
DNA: TGTGCCAGCAGCAGGGGACGGACTAACTATGGCTACACCTTC
CDR3: CASSRGRTNYGYTF

D: NA
J: TRBJ1-2
V: TRBV19
size: NA
DNA: TGTGCCAGTATTGGGCTGGGATTCTCTGGAAACACCTTC
CDR3: CASIGLGFSGNTF

D: NA
J: TRBJ2-5
V: TRBV18
size: NA
DNA: TGTGCCAGCTCACCACCCAACAACCAAGAGACCCAGTACTTC
CDR3: CASSPPNNQETQYF

D: NA
J: TRBJ2-5
V: TRBV14
size: many
DNA: TGTGCCAGCAGCCATGGGGAGACCCAGTACTTC
CDR3: CASSHGETQYF

D: NA
J: TRBJ2-7
V: TRBV20-1
size: NA
DNA: TGCAGTGCTGGTGGACAGAGCTCCTACGAGCAGTACTTC
CDR3: CSAGGQSSYEQYF

D: NA
J: TRBJ2-3
V: TRBV5-1
size: NA
DNA: TGCGCCAGCAGCTCATATCCGGAGGGCACAGATACGCAGTATTTT
CDR3: CASSSYPEGTDTQYF

D: TRBD1
J: TRBJ1-1
V: TRBV19
size: few
DNA: TGTGCCAGTAGTTCGGGACAGGTTAAGGTGACTGAAGCTTTCTTT
CDR3: CASSSGQVKVTEAFF

D: TRBD1
J: TRBJ2-7
V: TRBV24-1
size: NA
DNA: TGTGCCACCAAGACAGGGGGGTTTGGTAACGAGCAGTACTTC
CDR3: CATKTGGFGNEQYF

D: NA
J: TRBJ2-2
V: TRBV5-1
size: many
DNA: TGCGCCAGCGGTCTGGAAGGGCCAAACACCGGGGAGCTGTTTTTT
CDR3: CASGLEGPNTGELFF

D: TRBD2
J: TRBJ2-1
V: TRBV4-1
size: many
DNA: TGCGCCAGCAGCCACGCCTCCCTCCTTGCGGGGGGTCCAAAAGATGAGCAGTTCTTC
CDR3: CASSHASLLAGGPKDEQFF

D: TRBD1
J: TRBJ2-7
V: TRBV19
size: NA
DNA: TGTGCCAGCAATCAGGGGGCGCGGGACGAGCAGTACTTC
CDR3: CASNQGARDEQYF

D: NA
J: TRBJ1-5
V: TRBV27
size: NA
DNA: TGTGCCAGCAGTTTATATGATCCGGCGGATCACACGCCCCAGCATTTT
CDR3: CASSLYDPADHTPQHF

D: NA
J: TRBJ2-7
V: TRBV5-1
size: many
DNA: TGCGCCAGCAGCTTGGGCCATGATGACAGGTCCAAGTACTTC
CDR3: CASSLGHDDRSKYF

D: NA
J: TRBJ1-5
V: TRBV24-1
size: NA
DNA: TGTGCCACCAGTGATTTTAGGGGGGATAGCAATCAGCCCCAGCATTTT
CDR3: CATSDFRGDSNQPQHF

D: NA
J: TRBJ1-1
V: TRBV5-1
size: many
DNA: TGCGCCAGCAGCTTATTTGGATCGGGAGAAACTGAAGCTTTCTTT
CDR3: CASSLFGSGETEAFF

D: NA
J: TRBJ1-1
V: TRBV5-1
size: many
DNA: TGCGCCAGCACGAGGTTCGGGACGGACGCTGAAGCTTTCTTT
CDR3: CASTRFGTDAEAFF

D: NA
J: TRBJ2-7
V: TRBV20-1
size: few
DNA: TGCAGTGCTAGAGATCAAGCGGACTACGAGCAGTACTTC
CDR3: CSARDQADYEQYF

D: NA
J: TRBJ2-2
V: TRBV20-1
size: many
DNA: TGCAGTGCTCCTACAGGGTTCCCCGGGGAGCTGTTTTTT
CDR3: CSAPTGFPGELFF

D: NA
J: TRBJ1-3
V: TRBV6-1
size: few
DNA: TGTGCCAGCAGTGAAGCATCCGGGACGCCAGCCGGGAACACCATATATTTT
CDR3: CASSEASGTPAGNTIYF

D: NA
J: TRBJ2-7
V: TRBV28
size: many
DNA: TGTGCCAGCAGGGCACAGTACGAGCAGTACTTC
CDR3: CASRAQYEQYF

D: TRBD2
J: TRBJ2-7
V: TRBV24-1
size: NA
DNA: TGTGCCACCAAAGGGACTAGCGGGAGGGCCTCCCACGAGCAGTACTTC
CDR3: CATKGTSGRASHEQYF

D: NA
J: TRBJ2-1
V: TRBV9
size: NA
DNA: TGTGCCAGCAGCGTAGAACTAGAATTTGGTGAGCAGTTCTTC
CDR3: CASSVELEFGEQFF

D: NA
J: TRBJ1-1
V: TRBV20-1
size: many
DNA: TGCAGTGTTGACAGAGGAAACACTGAAGCTTTCTTT
CDR3: CSVDRGNTEAFF

D: NA
J: TRBJ1-2
V: TRBV6-1
size: few
DNA: TGTGCCAGCAGGGCCGGGACTGGAGCTAACTATGGCTACACCTTC
CDR3: CASRAGTGANYGYTF

D: TRBD2
J: TRBJ2-1
V: TRBV19
size: NA
DNA: TGTGCCAGTCTTAGCGGGGGGGCCTTTGAGCAGTTCTTC
CDR3: CASLSGGAFEQFF

D: TRBD1
J: TRBJ2-7
V: TRBV10-3
size: NA
DNA: TGTGCCATCATCGGACAGGGCTCCTACGAGCAGTACTTC
CDR3: CAIIGQGSYEQYF

D: NA
J: TRBJ1-1
V: TRBV29-1
size: NA
DNA: TGCAGCGTTGTGGGAGGGGGCACTGAAGCTTTCTTT
CDR3: CSVVGGGTEAFF

D: NA
J: TRBJ2-1
V: TRBV25-1
size: NA
DNA: TGTGCCAGCAATTTGGGGACCTCCTACAATGAGCAGTTCTTC
CDR3: CASNLGTSYNEQFF

D: NA
J: TRBJ1-3
V: TRBV10-3
size: many
DNA: TGTGCCATCAGGGCGGGGACCACCATATATTTT
CDR3: CAIRAGTTIYF

D: TRBD2
J: TRBJ2-7
V: TRBV11-2
size: many
DNA: TGTGCCAGCAGCCCATCCCCCGGACTAGCGCTTAACTCCTACGAGCAGTACTTC
CDR3: CASSPSPGLALNSYEQYF

D: TRBD2
J: TRBJ2-1
V: TRBV5-1
size: NA
DNA: TGCGCCAGCAGCTTGGCACTAGCGGGAGGGCGGGATGAGCAGTTCTTC
CDR3: CASSLALAGGRDEQFF

D: NA
J: TRBJ1-2
V: TRBV9
size: many
DNA: TGTGCCAGCAGCGACACAAGGTCAGGGGGCTACACCTTC
CDR3: CASSDTRSGGYTF

D: NA
J: TRBJ1-5
V: TRBV6-1
size: many
DNA: TGTGCCAGCAGTGAAGCCAGCAATCAGCCCCAGCATTTT
CDR3: CASSEASNQPQHF

D: NA
J: TRBJ1-1
V: TRBV18
size: few
DNA: TGTGCCAGCTCACCACCTCAAGCTATGAACACTGAAGCTTTCTTT
CDR3: CASSPPQAMNTEAFF

D: NA
J: TRBJ2-5
V: TRBV12-3/TRBV12-4
size: NA
DNA: TGTGCCTGCAGTTTAGGCCACTCTGAGACCCAGTACTTC
CDR3: CACSLGHSETQYF

D: TRBD1
J: TRBJ1-2
V: TRBV7-2
size: many
DNA: TGTGCCAGCAGCTACAGGGGTTTCTATGGCTACACCTTC
CDR3: CASSYRGFYGYTF

D: TRBD2
J: TRBJ2-7
V: TRBV6-1
size: many
DNA: TGTGCCAGCAGGCGCCCTAGCGGGTCCTACGAGCAGTACTTC
CDR3: CASRRPSGSYEQYF

D: TRBD1
J: TRBJ2-7
V: TRBV4-1
size: NA
DNA: TGCGCCAGCAGCCAAGACGATGACAGGGCGCCCTACGAGCAGTACTTC
CDR3: CASSQDDDRAPYEQYF

D: TRBD1
J: TRBJ1-1
V: TRBV29-1
size: NA
DNA: TGCAGCGCCGGACAGGGGGCCAGGAACACTGAAGCTTTCTTT
CDR3: CSAGQGARNTEAFF